The clone carrying this T cell receptor beta chain was seen more than once but under ten times. Antigen: not known. The sample comes from a study of T cells after yellow fever vaccination. Production of TCR cDNA was by 5'RACE template switching, which also added a universal primer site and UMIs. MiXCR, run by TCRdb on the 5' RACE reads, gives a single entry per CDR3 protein. The repertoire holds about 340,000 distinct CDR3 sequences, with about an eighth as singletons. Study results and limitations: Some clonotypes were seen in both the CD4 and the CD8 compartments. These made up a small share and likely arose from convergent recombination.

The germline CDR1 and CDR2 sequences are SGHRS and YFSETQ. Deletions cut 7 bases from V and 7 bases from J, with 18 bases between. This CDR3 is 13 amino acids long. V usage is TRBV5-1 and J usage is TRBJ2-7, with D perhaps matching TRBD1 (6 bases). The sample in question was CD4+ T cells sorted from PBMCs, obtained 15 days after the yellow fever booster vaccination. This receptor was taken from a man aged 18 to 29 who received the YFV17D yellow fever vaccine. The CDR3 sequence is CASGRDTMSEQYV. As DNA, the CDR3 is TGCGCCAGCGGCCGGGACACCATGTCTGAGCAGTACGTC.